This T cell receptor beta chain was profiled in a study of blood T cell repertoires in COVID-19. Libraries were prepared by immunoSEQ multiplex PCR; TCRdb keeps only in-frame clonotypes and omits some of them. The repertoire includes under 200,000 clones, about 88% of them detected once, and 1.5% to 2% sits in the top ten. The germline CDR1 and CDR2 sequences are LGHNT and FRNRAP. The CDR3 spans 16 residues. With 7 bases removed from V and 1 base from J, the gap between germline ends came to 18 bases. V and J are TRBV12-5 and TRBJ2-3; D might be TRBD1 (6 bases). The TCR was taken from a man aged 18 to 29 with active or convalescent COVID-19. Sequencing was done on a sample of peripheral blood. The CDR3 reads CASAQVRGLGTDTQYF. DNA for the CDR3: TGTGCTAGTGCCCAGGTCAGGGGCTTAGGCACAGATACGCAGTATTTT.